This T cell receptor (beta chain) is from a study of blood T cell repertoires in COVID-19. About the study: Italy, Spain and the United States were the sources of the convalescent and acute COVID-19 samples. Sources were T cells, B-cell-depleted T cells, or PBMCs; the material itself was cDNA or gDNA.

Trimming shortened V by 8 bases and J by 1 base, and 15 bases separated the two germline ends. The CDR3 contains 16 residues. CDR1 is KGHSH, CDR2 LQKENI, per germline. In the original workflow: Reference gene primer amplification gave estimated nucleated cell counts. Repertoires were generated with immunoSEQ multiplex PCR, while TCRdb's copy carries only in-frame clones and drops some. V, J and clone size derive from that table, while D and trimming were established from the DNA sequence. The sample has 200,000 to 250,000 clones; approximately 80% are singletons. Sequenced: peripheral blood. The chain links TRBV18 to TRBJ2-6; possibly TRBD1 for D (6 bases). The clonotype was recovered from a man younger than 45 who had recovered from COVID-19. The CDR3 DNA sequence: TGTGCCAGCGCGACAGGACTTTCTTCTGGGGCCAACGTCCTGACTTTC. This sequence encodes CASATGLSSGANVLTF.